These 21 T cell receptor beta chains were sequenced from one sample in a study of blood T cell repertoires in COVID-19. Profiled with immunoSEQ multiplex PCR; TCRdb holds only in-frame clones, not every one. The data contain about 140,000 clones, about 80% of them singletons. The material sequenced was peripheral blood. These TCRs come from a man in his sixties or seventies who had recovered from COVID-19.

J is TRBJ2-2 and V is TRBV7-2; 8 bases line up with TRBD2. Germline V gene sequence: CDR1 SGHTA, CDR2 FQGNSA. Trimming at V came to 4 bases and at J to 2 bases, leaving 3 bases not matched to a gene. The CDR3 totals 15 residues. The CDR3 coding sequence is TGTGCCAGCAGCTCGCTAGCGGGTAACACCGGGGAGCTGTTTTTT. Protein sequence: CASSSLAGNTGELFF. Full variable domain (rest looked up from reference TRBV7-2 and TRBJ2-2): GAGVSQSPSNKVTEKGKDVELRCDPISGHTALYWYRQSLGQGLEFLIYFQGNSAPDKSGLPSDRFSAERTGGSVSTLTIQRTQQEDSAVYLCASSSLAGNTGELFFGEGSRLTVL.

This clone came up once. The chain is built from TRBV5-4 and TRBJ2-1, with a possible D match to TRBD1 (6 bases). Germline V lookup: CDR1 SGHNT, CDR2 YYREEE (reference sequence). The germline V and J ends were trimmed by 3 bases and 9 bases, with 22 bases remaining between them. The CDR3 covers 16 residues. The DNA of the CDR3 is TGTGCCAGCAGCTCAACACAGGGATGGGGGACAATTGAGCAGTTCTTC. Its translation: CASSSTQGWGTIEQFF. Complete variable domain (other parts from reference TRBV5-4 and TRBJ2-1): ETGVTQSPTHLIKTRGQQVTLRCSSQSGHNTVSWYQQALGQGPQFIFQYYREEENGRGNFPPRFSGLQFPNYSSELNVNALELDDSALYLCASSSTQGWGTIEQFFGPGTRLTVL.

The chain links TRBV30 to TRBJ2-7; 7 bases map to TRBD1. The CDR3 consists of 14 residues. Germline-derived CDR1 and CDR2 are GTSNPN and SVGIG (reference sequence). V was clipped by 3 bases and J by 2 bases; unmatched bases: 7. The CDR3 coding sequence is TGTGCCTGGAGCATGGGGACAGTAACCTACGAGCAGTACTTC. It is translated as CAWSMGTVTYEQYF.

This clone turned up a few times. The chain carries TRBV19 and TRBJ1-5; D might be TRBD1 (6 bases). The V gene's germline CDR1 is LNHDA and CDR2 SQIVND (reference sequence). This CDR3 has 15 amino acids. Trimming removed 6 bases from V and 4 bases from J, with 16 bases in between. CDR3 nucleotide sequence: TGTGCCAGTAGAAGACCGACAGGAGATAATCAGCCCCAGCATTTT. Translating gives CASRRPTGDNQPQHF.

This clone was seen only once. The chain combines TRBV9 with TRBJ2-1, with D possibly matching TRBD1 (6 bases). Germline-derived CDR1 and CDR2 are SGDLS and YYNGEE. The CDR3 consists of 16 residues. V was cut by 2 bases and J by 11 bases, with 23 bases left in between. The CDR3 protein is CASSVGGPSGARKQFF. DNA of the CDR3: TGTGCCAGCAGCGTTGGGGGCCCGAGCGGAGCCCGTAAGCAGTTCTTC.

V is TRBV7-9 and J is TRBJ2-5, with 7 bases that match TRBD2. Germline lookup yields CDR1 SEHNR and CDR2 FQNEAQ (reference sequence). The CDR3 totals 14 residues. After removal of 7 bases from V and 3 bases from J, the junction contained 8 bases not matched to a gene. The CDR3 DNA follows: TGTGCCAGCAAAAACCGGGAGGATGAAGAGACCCAGTACTTC. Translated, it gives CASKNREDEETQYF. Combining the CDR3 with reference TRBV7-9 and TRBJ2-5 gives the whole variable domain DTGVSQNPRHKITKRGQNVTFRCDPISEHNRLYWYRQTLGQGPEFLTYFQNEAQLEKSRLLSDRFSAERPKGSFSTLEIQRTEQGDSAMYLCASKNREDEETQYFGPGTRLLVL.

V usage is TRBV9 and J usage is TRBJ2-2; D is possibly TRBD1 (6 bases). CDR1 is SGDLS, CDR2 YYNGEE, per germline. V gave up 1 base and J gave up 7 bases, with 17 bases separating them. The CDR3 sequence is 16 residues long. CDR3 amino acids: CASSVSSAGDDGELFF. CDR3 coding DNA: TGTGCCAGCAGCGTAAGTTCGGCAGGGGATGACGGGGAGCTGTTTTTT.

This chain joins TRBV6-1 and TRBJ2-7; TRBD2 matches 7 bases. V gave up 0 bases and J gave up 2 bases; unmatched junction bases: 4. The length of the CDR3 is 15 residues. The germline V gene encodes CDR1 MNHNS and CDR2 SASEGT. For the CDR3, the DNA is TGTGCCAGCAGTGAAGCGTTGGGGGGGACCTACGAGCAGTACTTC. This gives the protein CASSEALGGTYEQYF.

This clone was seen once. The chain couples TRBV7-3 to TRBJ2-3, with 8 bases fitting TRBD1. Trimming cost V 5 bases and J 2 bases; bases outside gene matches: 3. This CDR3 is 14 amino acids long. Germline CDR1 SGHTA, CDR2 FQGTGA. CDR3 sequence (DNA): TGTGCCAGCAGCCAGGGGGCGATCACAGATACGCAGTATTTT. Translated, it gives CASSQGAITDTQYF.

The chain recombines TRBV5-4 with TRBJ2-7; TRBD1 aligns across 10 bases. The CDR3 has 15 amino acids. The J segment lost 5 bases and the V segment lost 4 bases, leaving 9 bases of the junction unmatched. Germline V gene sequence: CDR1 SGHNT, CDR2 YYREEE (reference sequence). The CDR3 DNA follows: TGTGCCAGCAGCCGCCGGGACAGGGGTATGGACGAGCAGTACTTC. It specifies CASSRRDRGMDEQYF.

This chain uses TRBV6-6 with TRBJ1-5; no clear D. The CDR3 covers 15 residues. Trimming took 2 bases from V and 1 from J, leaving 9 bases between them. Per germline, CDR1 MNHNY and CDR2 SVGAGI (reference sequence). The CDR3 nucleotides read TGTGCCAGCAGTTACCTCAGGAGGAGCAATCAGCCCCAGCATTTT. Translated: CASSYLRRSNQPQHF.

The chain carries TRBV30 and TRBJ2-1; TRBD2 might be the D (5 bases). The CDR3 has 13 amino acids. Trimming took 1 base from V and 11 from J, leaving 15 bases between them. Germline loops: CDR1 GTSNPN, CDR2 SVGIG (reference sequence). The CDR3 reads CAWSDRRLLQQFF. The CDR3 bases are TGTGCCTGGAGTGACCGCCGACTACTACAGCAGTTCTTC.

The V call is TRBV19, the J call TRBJ1-2; unclear D gene. Germline CDR1 and CDR2: LNHDA and SQIVND (reference sequence). The CDR3 is made up of 14 amino acids. The ends were cut back, 5 bases at V and 4 bases at J, with 14 bases in the middle. CDR3 nucleotides: TGTGCCAGTAGTCCGATGCGCGGCACCTATGGCTACACCTTC. This encodes CASSPMRGTYGYTF.

V gene TRBV7-8 combines with J gene TRBJ2-5; 10 bases agree with TRBD2. The CDR3 covers 18 residues. Unmatched junction bases numbered 14, after V lost 2 bases and J lost 5 bases. Germline V gene data show CDR1 as SGHVS and CDR2 as FQNEAQ. DNA for the CDR3: TGTGCCAGCAGCTTAAGGTCCAGCGGGAGGGTCGGGTTCGAGACCCAGTACTTC. This translates into CASSLRSSGRVGFETQYF.

The chain employs TRBV11-2 and TRBJ2-1; D is unclear. The CDR3 loop spans 12 amino acids. Germline assignment: CDR1 SGHAT and CDR2 FQNNGV. V shed 2 bases and J shed 7 bases, with 6 bases lying between them. The CDR3 spells CASSLIRNEQFF. The CDR3 nucleotides are TGTGCCAGCAGCTTAATCCGGAATGAGCAGTTCTTC.

The rearrangement joins TRBV15 to TRBJ2-1; 8 bases match TRBD2. Germline CDR1 is LNHNV and CDR2 is YYDKDF (reference sequence). V lost 0 bases, J lost 1 base, and 5 bases stayed unmatched. The CDR3 covers 17 residues. The CDR3 is CATSRDVLAGSYNEQFF. The CDR3 DNA follows: TGTGCCACCAGCAGAGATGTTTTAGCGGGGTCCTACAATGAGCAGTTCTTC.

This clone was seen ten or more times. The genes are TRBV24-1 and TRBJ2-2; D not certain. The CDR3 sequence is 14 residues long. The ends were cut back, 6 bases at V and 0 bases at J, with 7 bases in the middle. Per germline, CDR1 KGHDR and CDR2 SFDVKD. CDR3 sequence: CATSPGANTGELFF. The CDR3 DNA follows: TGTGCCACCAGTCCAGGCGCGAACACCGGGGAGCTGTTTTTT.

This clone came up a few times. The CDR3 DNA is TGCGCCAGCAGCTTGGGGTTCGCTAGCGGGATCAGCACAGATACGCAGTATTTT. This translates into CASSLGFASGISTDTQYF. The V call is TRBV5-1, the J call TRBJ2-3, with 9 bases matching TRBD2. Looked up from germline, CDR1 is SGHRS and CDR2 is YFSETQ. J lost 0 bases, V lost 0 bases, and 8 bases had no gene match. The CDR3 has 18 residues.

The chain joins TRBV4-3 to TRBJ2-1, with a tentative D call TRBD1 (6 bases). Per germline, CDR1 LGHNA and CDR2 YSLEER. The V end was cut by 1 base, the J end by 9 bases, with 7 bases between. CDR3 size: 12 residues. CDR3: CASSQGRGEQFF. As DNA, the CDR3 is TGCGCCAGCAGCCAAGGCAGGGGTGAGCAGTTCTTC.

V and J are TRBV18 and TRBJ1-1, with 8 positions matching TRBD1. The J segment lost 5 bases and the V segment lost 4 bases, leaving 6 bases of the junction unmatched. The CDR3 has 14 residues. Looked up from germline, CDR1 is KGHSH and CDR2 is LQKENI. CDR3 region: CASSLTGGDTEAFF. The CDR3, as DNA: TGTGCCAGCTCACTTACAGGGGGGGATACTGAAGCTTTCTTT.

This clone was observed a handful of times. The chain joins TRBV5-1 to TRBJ2-2; 12 bases match TRBD2. V lost 2 bases, J lost 0 bases, and 2 bases stayed unmatched. The length of the CDR3 is 17 residues. Germline-derived CDR1 and CDR2 are SGHRS and YFSETQ. CDR3 coding DNA: TGCGCCAGCAGCTTAGGGACTAGCGGGCCGAACACCGGGGAGCTGTTTTTT. Translating it yields CASSLGTSGPNTGELFF.